The rows below give T cell receptor beta chains drawn from one sample of a study of blood T cell repertoires in COVID-19. Sequenced by immunoSEQ multiplex PCR; TCRdb stores in-frame clones only, minus some. The data show around 120,000 clones, less than 90% seen once. Sequenced input: peripheral blood. These receptors all come from a man aged 80 or over with acute or convalescent COVID-19. Each CDR3 is given with its conserved first and last residue. Size values are once, few and many counts, or a class for expanded clones, and some rows have none.

V	size	J	CDR3
TRBV5-5	.	TRBJ2-1	CASSFTTPNEQFF
TRBV7-9	.	TRBJ2-3	CASSLGGGALISTDTQYF
TRBV5-1	.	TRBJ2-1	CASSLPRLEWSPKPNEQFF
TRBV9	.	TRBJ1-2	CASSGGAIFNYGYTF
TRBV5-4	.	TRBJ1-3	CASSLVGASGNTIYF
TRBV7-3	.	TRBJ1-2	CASSLSGFDGYTF
TRBV7-9	.	TRBJ2-7	CASSLEQSYEQYF
TRBV5-3	.	TRBJ1-5	CARKTLGTGYSNQPQHF
TRBV20-1	.	TRBJ2-5	CSASSGGARETQYF
TRBV7-2	.	TRBJ1-4	CASSLQTGGNEKLFF
TRBV25-1	.	TRBJ2-7	CASSREAGSLGEQYF
TRBV11-2	.	TRBJ2-2	CASSLGRGPDTGELFF
TRBV6-2/TRBV6-3	.	TRBJ1-4	CASSPGRFNEKLFF
TRBV6-4	.	TRBJ1-1	CASSVDGGNTEAFF
TRBV7-9	.	TRBJ2-7	CASSFFEGTAYEQYF
TRBV11-3	few	TRBJ2-1	CASSLGGQGGNEQFF
TRBV3-1/TRBV3-2	.	TRBJ1-4	CASSQVLRDSEKLFF
TRBV7-2	.	TRBJ1-2	CASRPMGGYGYTF
TRBV28	.	TRBJ2-1	CASSLAGVAGSYNEQFF
TRBV18	.	TRBJ1-4	CASSSFGMETNEKLFF
TRBV7-9	.	TRBJ2-5	CASSLAGQGMTQYF
TRBV25-1	.	TRBJ1-4	CASSDTGPNEKLFF
TRBV7-2	.	TRBJ1-2	CASSLGTVYGYTF
TRBV29-1	once	TRBJ1-2	CSVGGAGGSGYTF
TRBV6-6	.	TRBJ2-7	CASRTDTTTYEQYF
TRBV7-8	.	TRBJ1-2	CASSALEAGSNGYTF
TRBV14	.	TRBJ2-1	CASTARGVTGDNEQFF
TRBV28	.	TRBJ2-1	CASEVGGSSYNEQFF
TRBV9	.	TRBJ1-1	CASSPSWTANTEAFF
TRBV25-1	.	TRBJ2-7	CASSDWPEQYF
TRBV7-2	.	TRBJ1-1	CASSIRDFGGNTEAFF
TRBV6-5	.	TRBJ2-7	CASSYTERREQYF
TRBV5-1	.	TRBJ2-2	CASSLGSRNTGELFF
TRBV4-1	.	TRBJ2-2	CASSQGAGYFGELFF
TRBV3-1/TRBV3-2	.	TRBJ2-3	CASSPTRLDTQYF
TRBV21-1	few	TRBJ2-2	CASSKVTQGKPNTGELFF
TRBV19	once	TRBJ2-7	CASSREGIAYEQYF
TRBV7-2	once	TRBJ1-1	CASSSTGGLSSTEAFF
TRBV6-6	.	TRBJ1-5	CASTVEGVSRNQPQHF
TRBV6-5	.	TRBJ1-1	CASSIRDRATEAFF
TRBV9	.	TRBJ1-5	CASSARLNQPQHF
TRBV28	few	TRBJ2-1	CASSLASGHEQFF
TRBV4-1	.	TRBJ2-7	CASSQGEGAYEQYF
TRBV5-1	.	TRBJ2-1	CASIPFAGVDEQFF
TRBV5-4	.	TRBJ1-1	CASSLTANTEAFF
TRBV6-1	.	TRBJ2-1	CASSDIYNEQFF
TRBV2	.	TRBJ2-3	CASSLAFTDTQYF
TRBV5-1	.	TRBJ2-1	CASSPRESSYNEQFF
TRBV19	.	TRBJ1-2	CASTRQGYGYTF
TRBV19	.	TRBJ1-2	CASEDRGLGYGYTF